Listed below are T cell receptor beta chains from one sample, sequenced in a study of cytomegalovirus exposure and HLA in healthy donors. TCRdb's table, derived via immunoSEQ multiplex PCR, lists solely in-frame clones and lacks some. The sample consists of over 140,000 clones, approximately 80% of them appearing once. What was sequenced was PBMCs. These receptors all come from a young man in good health and CMV-seropositive. CDR3s include the opening cysteine and the closing phenylalanine or tryptophan. The D gene is left open where the match is weak. Expanded clones are given a class, and other clones once, few, many or no size at all.

v_gene: TRBV7-9
abundance: few
j_gene: TRBJ1-2
d_gene: NA
CDR3aa: CASSLESVLYGYTF
CDR3nt: TGTGCCAGCAGCTTAGAGAGCGTCCTCTATGGCTACACCTTC

v_gene: TRBV7-2
abundance: NA
j_gene: TRBJ2-7
d_gene: NA
CDR3aa: CASSQPGVSYEQYF
CDR3nt: TGTGCCAGCAGCCAGCCGGGGGTGAGCTACGAGCAGTACTTC

v_gene: TRBV29-1
abundance: NA
j_gene: TRBJ2-1
d_gene: NA
CDR3aa: CSVVGWETILGEQFF
CDR3nt: TGCAGCGTTGTGGGCTGGGAGACTATCCTCGGTGAGCAGTTCTTC

v_gene: TRBV6-1
abundance: NA
j_gene: TRBJ2-7
d_gene: TRBD1
CDR3aa: CASSERPDRGYEQYF
CDR3nt: TGTGCCAGCAGTGAACGCCCGGACAGGGGATATGAGCAGTACTTC

v_gene: TRBV4-2
abundance: NA
j_gene: TRBJ1-5
d_gene: NA
CDR3aa: CASSQDAQGASNQPQHF
CDR3nt: TGTGCCAGCAGCCAAGATGCCCAGGGCGCCAGCAATCAGCCCCAGCATTTT

v_gene: TRBV30
abundance: NA
j_gene: TRBJ1-5
d_gene: NA
CDR3aa: CAWSTGGNQPQHF
CDR3nt: TGTGCCTGGAGTACGGGAGGGAATCAGCCCCAGCATTTT

v_gene: TRBV28
abundance: once
j_gene: TRBJ1-4
d_gene: TRBD1
CDR3aa: CASSLDQGAGEKLFF
CDR3nt: TGTGCCAGCAGTTTAGACCAGGGGGCTGGTGAAAAACTGTTTTTT

v_gene: TRBV7-9
abundance: few
j_gene: TRBJ2-1
d_gene: NA
CDR3aa: CASSRRGNSYNEQFF
CDR3nt: TGTGCCAGCAGCCGTCGGGGGAACTCCTACAATGAGCAGTTCTTC

v_gene: TRBV9
abundance: NA
j_gene: TRBJ2-5
d_gene: TRBD2
CDR3aa: CASSVGNPGGEETQYF
CDR3nt: TGTGCCAGCAGCGTAGGAAATCCGGGAGGAGAAGAGACCCAGTACTTC

v_gene: TRBV5-1
abundance: NA
j_gene: TRBJ2-7
d_gene: NA
CDR3aa: CASPFPGGVTYEQYF
CDR3nt: TGCGCCAGCCCCTTTCCTGGCGGGGTAACCTACGAGCAGTACTTC

v_gene: TRBV5-1
abundance: many
j_gene: TRBJ1-1
d_gene: TRBD1
CDR3aa: CASSLGPGGMDTEAFF
CDR3nt: TGCGCCAGCAGCTTGGGTCCAGGGGGAATGGACACTGAAGCTTTCTTT

v_gene: TRBV5-8
abundance: NA
j_gene: TRBJ2-5
d_gene: TRBD2
CDR3aa: CASSGGDNLPETQYF
CDR3nt: TGTGCTAGCAGCGGGGGGGACAATCTGCCAGAGACCCAGTACTTC

v_gene: TRBV6-1
abundance: few
j_gene: TRBJ1-4
d_gene: NA
CDR3aa: CASSDPWAGEIEKLFF
CDR3nt: TGTGCCAGCAGTGACCCTTGGGCAGGGGAGATTGAAAAACTGTTTTTT

v_gene: TRBV5-6
abundance: NA
j_gene: TRBJ2-1
d_gene: TRBD2
CDR3aa: CASSLEASGLSSYNEQFF
CDR3nt: TGTGCCAGCAGCTTGGAGGCTAGCGGGTTATCATCCTACAATGAGCAGTTCTTC

v_gene: TRBV7-3
abundance: few
j_gene: TRBJ1-1
d_gene: NA
CDR3aa: CASRSTENTEAFF
CDR3nt: TGTGCCAGCAGGTCTACAGAGAACACTGAAGCTTTCTTT

v_gene: TRBV6-1
abundance: NA
j_gene: TRBJ2-1
d_gene: TRBD2
CDR3aa: CASSEYWREGRSEQFF
CDR3nt: TGTGCCAGCAGTGAATATTGGCGGGAGGGCCGAAGTGAGCAGTTCTTC

v_gene: TRBV11-2
abundance: once
j_gene: TRBJ1-4
d_gene: TRBD1
CDR3aa: CASTARGTVNEKLFF
CDR3nt: TGTGCCAGCACCGCCAGGGGGACTGTTAATGAAAAACTGTTTTTT

v_gene: TRBV30
abundance: NA
j_gene: TRBJ2-3
d_gene: TRBD2
CDR3aa: CAWSRSGTSGVSDTQYF
CDR3nt: TGTGCCTGGAGTAGATCCGGGACTAGCGGGGTGTCAGATACGCAGTATTTT

v_gene: TRBV14
abundance: NA
j_gene: TRBJ2-5
d_gene: TRBD2
CDR3aa: CASSQKRSLRTSGIRETQYF
CDR3nt: TGTGCCAGCAGCCAAAAGAGGAGTTTGAGGACTAGCGGGATCAGGGAGACCCAGTACTTC

v_gene: TRBV28
abundance: NA
j_gene: TRBJ1-5
d_gene: NA
CDR3aa: CASSSPRRFQHF
CDR3nt: TGTGCCAGCTCATCCCCCCGGAGGTTCCAGCATTTT

v_gene: TRBV28
abundance: NA
j_gene: TRBJ1-2
d_gene: TRBD1
CDR3aa: CASSFGDSELWTGYTF
CDR3nt: TGTGCCAGCAGTTTTGGGGACAGCGAACTTTGGACTGGCTACACCTTC

v_gene: TRBV2
abundance: once
j_gene: TRBJ2-7
d_gene: NA
CDR3aa: CASSPLLYEQYF
CDR3nt: TGTGCCAGCAGCCCCTTATTATACGAGCAGTACTTC

v_gene: TRBV15
abundance: NA
j_gene: TRBJ2-7
d_gene: TRBD1
CDR3aa: CATSGDRGPYEQYF
CDR3nt: TGTGCCACCAGCGGTGACAGGGGGCCGTACGAGCAGTACTTC

v_gene: TRBV14
abundance: NA
j_gene: TRBJ1-1
d_gene: NA
CDR3aa: CASSPRSGRTEAFF
CDR3nt: TGTGCCAGCAGCCCCCGGTCGGGGAGAACTGAAGCTTTCTTT

v_gene: TRBV4-2
abundance: NA
j_gene: TRBJ2-1
d_gene: TRBD2
CDR3aa: CASSQNPAGGLGNEQFF
CDR3nt: TGTGCCAGCAGCCAAAATCCAGCGGGAGGGCTGGGCAATGAGCAGTTCTTC

v_gene: TRBV28
abundance: NA
j_gene: TRBJ2-3
d_gene: TRBD2
CDR3aa: CASTQGVAGATDTQYF
CDR3nt: TGTGCCAGCACCCAAGGGGTAGCGGGGGCCACAGATACGCAGTATTTT

v_gene: TRBV5-1
abundance: NA
j_gene: TRBJ2-7
d_gene: NA
CDR3aa: CASSLASGGSEQYF
CDR3nt: TGCGCCAGCAGCTTGGCCTCCGGGGGTAGCGAGCAGTACTTC

v_gene: TRBV28
abundance: NA
j_gene: TRBJ1-2
d_gene: TRBD1
CDR3aa: CASRPGTDYGYTF
CDR3nt: TGTGCCAGCAGACCCGGGACAGATTATGGCTACACCTTC

v_gene: TRBV28
abundance: NA
j_gene: TRBJ1-2
d_gene: NA
CDR3aa: CASSFQGYGYTF
CDR3nt: TGTGCCAGCAGTTTTCAGGGGTATGGCTACACCTTC

v_gene: TRBV7-8
abundance: NA
j_gene: TRBJ2-7
d_gene: NA
CDR3aa: CASSLQWEQYF
CDR3nt: TGTGCCAGCAGCTTACAGTGGGAGCAGTACTTC

v_gene: TRBV30
abundance: NA
j_gene: TRBJ1-2
d_gene: TRBD1
CDR3aa: CAWSELSGTGEGYTF
CDR3nt: TGTGCCTGGAGTGAACTCTCCGGGACAGGGGAAGGCTACACCTTC

v_gene: TRBV6-1
abundance: few
j_gene: TRBJ2-3
d_gene: NA
CDR3aa: CASSEAWRGATDTQYF
CDR3nt: TGTGCCAGCAGTGAAGCATGGAGGGGAGCAACAGATACGCAGTATTTT

v_gene: TRBV19
abundance: NA
j_gene: TRBJ1-2
d_gene: TRBD1
CDR3aa: CASRTGGDYGYTF
CDR3nt: TGTGCCAGTCGGACAGGGGGCGACTATGGCTACACCTTC

v_gene: TRBV9
abundance: NA
j_gene: TRBJ2-3
d_gene: TRBD2
CDR3aa: CASSVASGSTDTQYF
CDR3nt: TGTGCCAGCAGCGTAGCTAGCGGTAGCACAGATACGCAGTATTTT

v_gene: TRBV9
abundance: NA
j_gene: TRBJ2-2
d_gene: TRBD1
CDR3aa: CASSVWDRAFTGELFF
CDR3nt: TGTGCCAGCAGCGTGTGGGACAGGGCCTTTACCGGGGAGCTGTTTTTT

v_gene: TRBV7-3
abundance: NA
j_gene: TRBJ1-3
d_gene: NA
CDR3aa: CASSFKGKTGNTIYF
CDR3nt: TGTGCCAGCAGCTTTAAGGGGAAAACTGGAAACACCATATATTTT

v_gene: TRBV18
abundance: NA
j_gene: TRBJ1-5
d_gene: NA
CDR3aa: CASSVVPDQPQHF
CDR3nt: TGTGCCAGCTCAGTAGTACCCGATCAGCCCCAGCATTTT

v_gene: TRBV6-5
abundance: NA
j_gene: TRBJ2-2
d_gene: TRBD2
CDR3aa: CASSYTGTSNGELFF
CDR3nt: TGTGCCAGCAGTTACACCGGGACTAGCAACGGGGAGCTGTTTTTT

v_gene: TRBV28
abundance: NA
j_gene: TRBJ2-7
d_gene: TRBD1
CDR3aa: CASRGTGSYEQYF
CDR3nt: TGTGCCAGCAGAGGGACAGGCTCCTACGAGCAGTACTTC

v_gene: TRBV4-1
abundance: NA
j_gene: TRBJ1-1
d_gene: NA
CDR3aa: CASSHLQENTEAFF
CDR3nt: TGCGCCAGCAGCCACCTACAGGAGAACACTGAAGCTTTCTTT

v_gene: TRBV7-8
abundance: NA
j_gene: TRBJ2-6
d_gene: NA
CDR3aa: CASSLAGAGANVLTF
CDR3nt: TGTGCCAGCAGTTTAGCCGGGGCTGGGGCCAACGTCCTGACTTTC

v_gene: TRBV28
abundance: NA
j_gene: TRBJ2-7
d_gene: TRBD2
CDR3aa: CASGTLGGVVSYEQYF
CDR3nt: TGTGCCAGCGGAACTTTGGGGGGGGTCGTCTCCTACGAGCAGTACTTC

v_gene: TRBV10-3
abundance: NA
j_gene: TRBJ2-3
d_gene: NA
CDR3aa: CAIRPGTSTDTQYF
CDR3nt: TGTGCCATCAGACCCGGGACTTCCACAGATACGCAGTATTTT

v_gene: TRBV28
abundance: NA
j_gene: TRBJ2-3
d_gene: TRBD1
CDR3aa: CASTTGTTDTQYF
CDR3nt: TGTGCCAGCACGACAGGGACCACAGATACGCAGTATTTT

v_gene: TRBV7-8
abundance: NA
j_gene: TRBJ2-7
d_gene: NA
CDR3aa: CASSLEGQIYEQYF
CDR3nt: TGTGCCAGCAGCTTAGAGGGGCAAATCTACGAGCAGTACTTC

v_gene: TRBV6-5
abundance: once
j_gene: TRBJ2-7
d_gene: TRBD2
CDR3aa: CASRTGLAYEQHF
CDR3nt: TGTGCCAGCAGGACGGGACTAGCCTACGAGCAGCACTTC

v_gene: TRBV5-1
abundance: NA
j_gene: TRBJ2-3
d_gene: NA
CDR3aa: CASSLGGATDTQYF
CDR3nt: TGCGCCAGCAGCTTGGGTGGAGCGACAGATACGCAGTATTTT

v_gene: TRBV5-1
abundance: NA
j_gene: TRBJ2-5
d_gene: NA
CDR3aa: CASRLDGGREKTQYF
CDR3nt: TGCGCCAGCAGATTGGATGGGGGCAGGGAAAAGACCCAGTACTTC

v_gene: TRBV5-6
abundance: NA
j_gene: TRBJ2-2
d_gene: NA
CDR3aa: CASEVGLLGTGELFF
CDR3nt: TGTGCCAGCGAAGTGGGACTGCTGGGCACCGGGGAGCTGTTTTTT

v_gene: TRBV28
abundance: NA
j_gene: TRBJ2-7
d_gene: TRBD1
CDR3aa: CASSYLSGTGHEQYF
CDR3nt: TGTGCCAGCAGTTATCTCTCCGGGACAGGGCACGAGCAGTACTTC

v_gene: TRBV5-1
abundance: NA
j_gene: TRBJ2-1
d_gene: TRBD2
CDR3aa: CASSFSPGLAGGPDEQFF
CDR3nt: TGCGCCAGCAGCTTCTCTCCCGGACTAGCGGGGGGGCCTGATGAGCAGTTCTTC

v_gene: TRBV7-2
abundance: few
j_gene: TRBJ1-3
d_gene: NA
CDR3aa: CASSLQGNTIYF
CDR3nt: TGTGCCAGCAGCTTACAGGGAAACACCATATATTTT

v_gene: TRBV29-1
abundance: NA
j_gene: TRBJ1-1
d_gene: NA
CDR3aa: CSVEPDMNTEAFF
CDR3nt: TGCAGCGTTGAACCCGACATGAACACTGAAGCTTTCTTT

v_gene: TRBV19
abundance: NA
j_gene: TRBJ2-6
d_gene: NA
CDR3aa: CASSIGRSSGANVLTF
CDR3nt: TGTGCCAGTAGTATTGGGAGGAGCTCTGGGGCCAACGTCCTGACTTTC

v_gene: TRBV19
abundance: NA
j_gene: TRBJ2-3
d_gene: NA
CDR3aa: CASSRFGTDTQYF
CDR3nt: TGTGCCAGTTCTAGATTTGGCACAGATACGCAGTATTTT

v_gene: TRBV6-5
abundance: NA
j_gene: TRBJ1-1
d_gene: NA
CDR3aa: CASYPTGLNTEAFF
CDR3nt: TGTGCCAGCTATCCCACCGGTCTAAACACTGAAGCTTTCTTT